This TCR beta chain is from a study of cytomegalovirus exposure and HLA in healthy donors. Study-wide points: A later analysis found common viral pathogens apparently linked to several of the most significant clusters.

Concerning this clone: Antigen specificity is unknown.

13 Jbeta primers and 60 Vbeta primers were used for the PCR. Method: immunoSEQ multiplex PCR; TCRdb's copy keeps in-frame clones and lacks some. Of 160,000 or so clones in the sample, around 90% were seen once. The TCR comes from a woman aged 25 to 39 in good health and CMV-seronegative. Source material: PBMCs.

The CDR3 DNA sequence: TGTGCCAGCAGTTCCTTGATCCGACCGGCGAGGACTGAAGCTTTCTTT. Protein sequence: CASSSLIRPARTEAFF. The chain has TRBV6-5 and TRBJ1-1; the D is unclear. The germline V and J ends were trimmed by 4 bases and 5 bases, with 20 bases remaining between them. The germline V gene has CDR1 MNHEY and CDR2 SVGAGI. This CDR3 region has 16 residues.